Presented here are 24 T cell receptor beta chains from one specimen sequenced in a study of CD8 T cells in Susac syndrome. Reverse transcription used about 0.45 to 1 ug RNA and random hexamers. MiXCR was run by TCRdb on the immunoSEQ multiplex PCR reads, yielding one entry per CDR3 protein. The data contain some 130,000 distinct CDR3 sequences, about 95% of them singletons. The sequenced sample consisted of CD8+ T cells from PBMCs. The receptors shown here come from a human donor with Susac syndrome.

The chain employs TRBV28 and TRBJ2-7; the match to TRBD2 covers 8 bases. The junction had 8 bases not matched to a gene; V was cut back by 3 bases and J by 4 bases. The germline V gene encodes CDR1 MDHEN and CDR2 SYDVKM. The CDR3 spans 15 residues. CDR3 loop: CASSFFGRAPYEQYF. The DNA of the CDR3 is TGTGCCAGCAGTTTTTTCGGGAGGGCCCCTTACGAGCAGTACTTC.

The chain couples TRBV29-1 to TRBJ2-7; D is ambiguous. V was clipped by 7 bases and J by 1 base, with 14 bases between them. Germline CDR1 SQVTM, CDR2 ANQGSEA. The CDR3 covers 13 residues. Here the CDR3 DNA reads TGCAGCGGCCTGGGTGTGTCATCCTACGAGCAGTACTTC. This translates into CSGLGVSSYEQYF.

The V call is TRBV15, the J call TRBJ2-7, with 7 bases aligning to TRBD1. CDR3 length equals 15 residues. The germline V gene encodes CDR1 LNHNV and CDR2 YYDKDF (reference sequence). V was pared by 4 bases and J by 0 bases, with 6 bases of the junction left unmatched. The CDR3 spells CATSTPRQGSYEQYF. The CDR3 coding sequence is TGTGCCACCAGCACCCCACGACAGGGCTCCTACGAGCAGTACTTC.

This clonotype was detected only a few times. The J gene is TRBJ2-1, the V gene TRBV6-6; D is unclear. CDR3 length: 14 amino acids. Germline V gene lookup returns CDR1 MNHNY and CDR2 SVGAGI (reference sequence). Trimming shortened V by 5 bases and J by 1 base, and 9 bases separated the two germline ends. Here the CDR3 DNA reads TGTGCCAGCAGTCTGGCTAGTTCCTACAATGAGCAGTTCTTC. This encodes CASSLASSYNEQFF.

This chain uses TRBV20-1 with TRBJ1-1; possible D gene TRBD1, 6 bases. The V gene lost 5 bases and the J gene lost 5 bases, with 15 bases spanning the gap. Germline-derived CDR1 and CDR2 are DFQATT and SNEGSKA (reference sequence). CDR3 length: 13 residues. In DNA form, the CDR3 reads TGCAGTGCTCCGGGCTCCCAGGGGACTGAAGCTTTCTTT. Residues: CSAPGSQGTEAFF.

CDR3 amino acids: CSVGSEAGANVLTF. The CDR3 bases are TGCAGCGTTGGGTCCGAGGCGGGGGCCAACGTCCTGACTTTC. This rearrangement joins TRBV29-1 to TRBJ2-6, with D hard to call. Deletions cut 4 bases from V and 4 bases from J, with 11 bases between. Germline loops: CDR1 SQVTM, CDR2 ANQGSEA. The CDR3 is 14 amino acids.

The table lists this clonotype with a count of one. This chain links TRBV20-1 with TRBJ2-5; D may be TRBD2 (5 bases). The V and J ends lost 0 bases and 2 bases respectively, with 19 bases between them. CDR3 size: 17 residues. Germline V lookup: CDR1 DFQATT, CDR2 SNEGSKA (reference sequence). CDR3 bases: TGCAGTGCTAGAGATGGTACCAGCGGCCTAGGTCAAGAGACCCAGTACTTC. Translation: CSARDGTSGLGQETQYF.

The V gene is TRBV4-1, the J gene TRBJ2-7, with TRBD1 matching 10 bases. CDR1 and CDR2 from the germline V gene are MGHRA and YSYEKL. J gave up 5 bases and V 4 bases, and 2 bases lay outside the gene matches. The CDR3 contains 13 residues. The CDR3 sequence: CASSLGTGDEQYF. CDR3 in DNA: TGCGCCAGCAGCCTCGGGACAGGGGACGAGCAGTACTTC.

The V call is TRBV5-8, the J call TRBJ1-5; perhaps TRBD1 as D (5 bases). V dropped 3 bases and J dropped 0 bases, with 13 bases sitting between them. CDR1 is SGHTS, CDR2 YDEGEE, per germline. The CDR3 length is 16 residues. CDR3 bases: TGTGCCAGCAGCTCGGGGGGGGGTTATAGCAATCAGCCCCAGCATTTT. This encodes CASSSGGGYSNQPQHF.

This chain connects TRBV13 to TRBJ1-1; D perhaps matches TRBD1 (5 bases). Trimming took 6 bases from V and 4 from J, leaving 12 bases between them. There are 13 residues in the CDR3. Germline CDR1 reads PRHDT; CDR2 reads FYEKMQ (reference sequence). The CDR3 DNA is TGTGCCAGCAGTAGAGGGACCGGCACTGAAGCTTTCTTT. Translating it yields CASSRGTGTEAFF.

The chain has TRBV27 and TRBJ2-7; D uncertain. Deletions cut 6 bases from V and 2 bases from J, with 11 bases between. CDR1 and CDR2 from the germline V gene are MNHEY and SMNVEV (reference sequence). The CDR3 sequence is 13 residues long. The chain's CDR3 is CASRPGIPYEQYF. CDR3 coding DNA: TGTGCCAGCAGACCGGGCATCCCCTACGAGCAGTACTTC.

The chain links TRBV27 to TRBJ2-3; 9 positions agree with TRBD2. The CDR3 is made up of 16 amino acids. Per germline, CDR1 MNHEY and CDR2 SMNVEV (reference sequence). V trimming: 5 bases; J trimming: 2 bases; junction bases outside the gene matches: 8. DNA for the CDR3: TGTGCCAGCAGTCCCACGGCGGGAGGGATCACAGATACGCAGTATTTT. Amino acid sequence: CASSPTAGGITDTQYF.

The V call is TRBV27, the J call TRBJ2-1, with D perhaps TRBD2 (6 bases). V lost 1 base, J lost 3 bases, and 10 bases lay in between. Germline V gives CDR1 MNHEY, CDR2 SMNVEV (reference sequence). CDR3 length: 15 amino acids. The CDR3 region is CASSLFRGIYNEQFF. CDR3 nucleotides: TGTGCCAGCAGTTTATTTCGCGGGATCTACAATGAGCAGTTCTTC.

The gene calls are TRBV30 and TRBJ2-1, with 8 nucleotides matching TRBD2. V trimming: 0 bases; J trimming: 8 bases; junction bases outside the gene matches: 18. Germline CDR1 and CDR2: GTSNPN and SVGIG (reference sequence). This CDR3 is built from 18 residues. This CDR3 is CAWSVRMGTSGSTDEQFF. CDR3 coding DNA: TGTGCCTGGAGTGTACGGATGGGAACGAGCGGGAGTACGGATGAGCAGTTCTTC. The full variable domain, in which reference TRBV30 and TRBJ2-1 provide the parts outside the CDR3, is SQTIHQWPATLVQPVGSPLSLECTVEGTSNPNLYWYRQAAGRGLQLLFYSVGIGQISSEVPQNLSASRPQDRQFILSSKKLLLSDSGFYLCAWSVRMGTSGSTDEQFFGPGTRLTVL.

This chain links TRBV29-1 with TRBJ2-7; the match to TRBD2 covers 8 bases. The germline V gene has CDR1 SQVTM and CDR2 ANQGSEA. The ends lost 1 base at V and 1 base at J; junction bases unmatched: 3. The CDR3 is 14 amino acids. The CDR3 reads CSVEAASGSYEQYF. The DNA of the CDR3 is TGCAGCGTTGAAGCTGCTAGCGGGTCCTACGAGCAGTACTTC.

The rearrangement uses TRBV5-1 and TRBJ2-1, with D unclear. The CDR3 extends over 11 amino acids. V gave up 2 bases and J gave up 7 bases, with 4 bases separating them. Germline V gene lookup returns CDR1 SGHRS and CDR2 YFSETQ. The DNA of the CDR3 is TGCGCCAGCAGCTTCCGGAATGAGCAGTTCTTC. Protein: CASSFRNEQFF. The full variable domain, its missing parts supplied by reference TRBV5-1 and TRBJ2-1, is KAGVTQTPRYLIKTRGQQVTLSCSPISGHRSVSWYQQTPGQGLQFLFEYFSETQRNKGNFPGRFSGRQFSNSRSEMNVSTLELGDSALYLCASSFRNEQFFGPGTRLTVL.

The chain is built from TRBV27 and TRBJ2-5, with a possible D match to TRBD2 (6 bases). The CDR3 is 12 amino acids. V gave up 6 bases and J gave up 7 bases, with 12 bases separating them. Germline V gives CDR1 MNHEY, CDR2 SMNVEV (reference sequence). CDR3 in DNA: TGTGCCAGCAGCGGGAGTCTCGGGACCCAGTACTTC. Translation: CASSGSLGTQYF.

The chain joins TRBV6-5 to TRBJ2-5; TRBD2 matches at 8 bases. With V trimmed by 0 bases and J by 5 bases, 17 bases remained unmatched. The germline gives CDR1 MNHEY, CDR2 SVGAGI. The CDR3 extends over 19 amino acids. CDR3 nucleotide sequence: TGTGCCAGCAGTTACTCGACGCTATCCGGTAGCGGGGACTGGGAGACCCAGTACTTC. This encodes CASSYSTLSGSGDWETQYF.

The rearrangement uses TRBV20-1 and TRBJ2-7; 9 bases match TRBD1. Germline V gene sequence: CDR1 DFQATT, CDR2 SNEGSKA (reference sequence). The CDR3 consists of 15 residues. V was clipped by 2 bases and J by 5 bases; unmatched bases: 10. CDR3 sequence (DNA): TGCAGTGCTAGATTATGGGGACAGGGCGACAACGAGCAGTACTTC. Protein product: CSARLWGQGDNEQYF.

The chain links TRBV30 to TRBJ2-3; tentatively, D is TRBD1 (6 bases). This CDR3 has 14 amino acids. V lost 4 bases to trimming and J lost 5 bases, with 16 bases between them. The germline V gene encodes CDR1 GTSNPN and CDR2 SVGIG (reference sequence). The CDR3 sequence is CAWTLGAFGDTQYF. The CDR3 nucleotides are TGTGCCTGGACCCTGGGGGCATTCGGAGATACGCAGTATTTT.

The V call is TRBV10-3, the J call TRBJ2-7; 7 positions agree with TRBD1. The V gene's germline CDR1 is ENHRY and CDR2 SYGVKD. CDR3 size: 16 residues. V gave up 3 bases and J gave up 2 bases; unmatched junction bases: 10. This CDR3 is CAISDTSGDSTYEQYF. The CDR3 DNA is TGTGCCATCAGTGATACGTCTGGGGACAGCACCTACGAGCAGTACTTC.

This chain uses TRBV27 with TRBJ2-5, with TRBD2 matching over 11 bases. Trimming at V came to 7 bases and at J to 0 bases, leaving 4 bases not matched to a gene. This CDR3 is built from 15 residues. Germline values: CDR1 MNHEY, CDR2 SMNVEV (reference sequence). The CDR3 bases are TGTGCCAGCAAACGACTAGCGGGAAACCAAGAGACCCAGTACTTC. This translates into CASKRLAGNQETQYF.

This rearrangement joins TRBV11-2 to TRBJ1-1; D is undetermined. Germline V CDR1 and CDR2: SGHAT, FQNNGV. V was cut by 4 bases and J by 4 bases, with 13 bases left in between. The CDR3 has 14 amino acids. In DNA, the CDR3 is TGTGCCAGCAGCTCGCTAGTGGGATTCACTGAAGCTTTCTTT. Its translation is CASSSLVGFTEAFF.

The chain links TRBV4-1 to TRBJ2-7; D perhaps matches TRBD2 (7 bases). This CDR3 has 15 residues. Trimming stripped 5 bases from V and 7 bases from J, with 21 bases between. Germline lookup yields CDR1 MGHRA and CDR2 YSYEKL. For the CDR3, the DNA is TGCGCCAGCAGCACGGGGGCGGGAGTCCCGATGGAGCAGTACTTC. Translated: CASSTGAGVPMEQYF.